The 10 T cell receptor beta chains listed next were all sequenced from one sample in a study of T-cell reconstitution after alpha-beta-depleted transplantation in children. This sample's TCRbeta library carried unique molecular identifier barcodes. Using its own MiXCR run on the PCR reads, TCRdb lists one record per CDR3 protein. The profile shows approximately 390,000 distinct CDR3 sequences, about a tenth of them singletons. The sequenced sample was PBMCs from the stem cell graft donor, obtained from the stem cell graft. The source of these receptors is a human donor who donated a stem cell graft to a child with acute myeloid leukemia.

The rearrangement joins TRBV3-1 to TRBJ1-2; 7 bases fit TRBD1. The CDR3 sequence is 14 residues long. CDR1 and CDR2 from the germline V gene are LGHDT and YNNKEL (reference sequence). V lost 1 base, J lost 8 bases, and 7 bases stayed unmatched. Written as DNA, the CDR3 is TGTGCCAGCAGCCAAGTCCGACAGGGCCACGGCTACACCTTC. This codes for CASSQVRQGHGYTF. Together with reference TRBV3-1 and TRBJ1-2, the CDR3 gives the full variable domain: DTAVSQTPKYLVTQMGNDKSIKCEQNLGHDTMYWYKQDSKKFLKIMFSYNNKELIINETVPNRFSPKSPDKAHLNLHINSLELGDSAVYFCASSQVRQGHGYTFGSGTRLTVV.

In this sample, this clonotype turned up many times. This rearrangement joins TRBV7-6 to TRBJ1-2; no reliable D call. Trimming pared 5 bases from V and 5 bases from J, leaving 12 bases between. Per germline, CDR1 SGHVS and CDR2 FNYEAQ. The CDR3 runs 13 residues. CDR3 nucleotides: TGTGCCAGCAGCCTAGTTGGGAGTTATGGCTACACCTTC. Protein sequence: CASSLVGSYGYTF.

This clonotype was picked up many times. Compared with germline, one end of the junction differs, possibly owing to a read error. This rearrangement joins TRBV27 to TRBJ1-5; possibly TRBD1 for D (5 bases). Germline values: CDR1 MNHEY, CDR2 SMNVEV (reference sequence). The CDR3 loop spans 14 amino acids. The CDR3 loop is CASSLTGGGQPQHF. CDR3 bases: TGCGCCAGCAGCTTGACCGGCGGGGGACAGCCCCAGCATTTT.

The chain recombines TRBV6-1 with TRBJ1-2; D uncertain. The length of the CDR3 is 14 residues. Trimming shortened V by 6 bases and J by 2 bases, and 13 bases separated the two germline ends. From germline, CDR1 is MNHNS and CDR2 SASEGT. DNA for the CDR3: TGTGCCAGCAGCCCCCGGGGAGGGAACTATGGCTACACCTTC. Protein sequence: CASSPRGGNYGYTF.

The V and J genes are TRBV29-1 and TRBJ1-1; perhaps TRBD1 as D (6 bases). Germline-derived CDR1 and CDR2 are SQVTM and ANQGSEA. The CDR3 totals 15 residues. The germline V and J ends were trimmed by 3 bases and 4 bases, with 18 bases remaining between them. The CDR3 loop reads CSVDSLGGGGTEAFF. CDR3 coding DNA: TGCAGCGTTGACTCCCTGGGAGGGGGAGGCACTGAAGCTTTCTTT.

The J gene is TRBJ2-1, the V gene TRBV18; 13 bases map to TRBD2. This CDR3 is 16 amino acids long. CDR1 and CDR2 (germline): KGHSH, LQKENI. J was trimmed by 8 bases and V by 4 bases; bases with no gene match: 8. The CDR3 region has the DNA TGTGCCAGCTCACTCGGACTAGCGGGGGTAGGCGATGAGCAGTTCTTC. Its translation: CASSLGLAGVGDEQFF.

This clonotype was seen more than once but under ten times. CDR3 nucleotide sequence: TGCAGTGCTGGGACGGGGGTCCAAGAGACCCAGTACTTC. This codes for CSAGTGVQETQYF. This chain joins TRBV20-1 and TRBJ2-5, with D perhaps matching TRBD2 (6 bases). V lost 5 bases and J lost 1, with 11 bases in between. This CDR3 comprises 13 residues. CDR1 is DFQATT and CDR2 is SNEGSKA in the germline V gene (reference sequence).

This clonotype was found a few times. This chain joins TRBV12-3 or TRBV12-4 and TRBJ2-1, with D possibly matching TRBD2 (6 bases). The CDR3 length is 15 residues. Trimming removed 10 bases from V and 0 bases from J, with 16 bases in between. The CDR3 is CAITHMGGSYNEQFF. CDR3 sequence (DNA): TGTGCCATCACCCATATGGGGGGCTCCTACAATGAGCAGTTCTTC.

The rearrangement links TRBV3-1 to TRBJ1-2; no firm D call. Germline CDR1 LGHDT, CDR2 YNNKEL (reference sequence). This CDR3 is built from 14 residues. V lost 7 bases to trimming and J lost 3 bases, with 15 bases between them. The CDR3 sequence is CASTSSWTDYGYTF. The CDR3 DNA follows: TGTGCCAGCACGTCTAGCTGGACGGACTATGGCTACACCTTC.

The V and J genes are TRBV19 and TRBJ1-3; 9 bases align to TRBD1. The V gene's germline CDR1 is LNHDA and CDR2 SQIVND (reference sequence). The CDR3 spans 17 residues. V gave up 3 bases and J gave up 3 bases; unmatched junction bases: 9. The CDR3 nucleotides read TGTGCCAGTAGTATTCGGCGGGGACAGGGAGATGGAAACACCATATATTTT. This gives the protein CASSIRRGQGDGNTIYF.